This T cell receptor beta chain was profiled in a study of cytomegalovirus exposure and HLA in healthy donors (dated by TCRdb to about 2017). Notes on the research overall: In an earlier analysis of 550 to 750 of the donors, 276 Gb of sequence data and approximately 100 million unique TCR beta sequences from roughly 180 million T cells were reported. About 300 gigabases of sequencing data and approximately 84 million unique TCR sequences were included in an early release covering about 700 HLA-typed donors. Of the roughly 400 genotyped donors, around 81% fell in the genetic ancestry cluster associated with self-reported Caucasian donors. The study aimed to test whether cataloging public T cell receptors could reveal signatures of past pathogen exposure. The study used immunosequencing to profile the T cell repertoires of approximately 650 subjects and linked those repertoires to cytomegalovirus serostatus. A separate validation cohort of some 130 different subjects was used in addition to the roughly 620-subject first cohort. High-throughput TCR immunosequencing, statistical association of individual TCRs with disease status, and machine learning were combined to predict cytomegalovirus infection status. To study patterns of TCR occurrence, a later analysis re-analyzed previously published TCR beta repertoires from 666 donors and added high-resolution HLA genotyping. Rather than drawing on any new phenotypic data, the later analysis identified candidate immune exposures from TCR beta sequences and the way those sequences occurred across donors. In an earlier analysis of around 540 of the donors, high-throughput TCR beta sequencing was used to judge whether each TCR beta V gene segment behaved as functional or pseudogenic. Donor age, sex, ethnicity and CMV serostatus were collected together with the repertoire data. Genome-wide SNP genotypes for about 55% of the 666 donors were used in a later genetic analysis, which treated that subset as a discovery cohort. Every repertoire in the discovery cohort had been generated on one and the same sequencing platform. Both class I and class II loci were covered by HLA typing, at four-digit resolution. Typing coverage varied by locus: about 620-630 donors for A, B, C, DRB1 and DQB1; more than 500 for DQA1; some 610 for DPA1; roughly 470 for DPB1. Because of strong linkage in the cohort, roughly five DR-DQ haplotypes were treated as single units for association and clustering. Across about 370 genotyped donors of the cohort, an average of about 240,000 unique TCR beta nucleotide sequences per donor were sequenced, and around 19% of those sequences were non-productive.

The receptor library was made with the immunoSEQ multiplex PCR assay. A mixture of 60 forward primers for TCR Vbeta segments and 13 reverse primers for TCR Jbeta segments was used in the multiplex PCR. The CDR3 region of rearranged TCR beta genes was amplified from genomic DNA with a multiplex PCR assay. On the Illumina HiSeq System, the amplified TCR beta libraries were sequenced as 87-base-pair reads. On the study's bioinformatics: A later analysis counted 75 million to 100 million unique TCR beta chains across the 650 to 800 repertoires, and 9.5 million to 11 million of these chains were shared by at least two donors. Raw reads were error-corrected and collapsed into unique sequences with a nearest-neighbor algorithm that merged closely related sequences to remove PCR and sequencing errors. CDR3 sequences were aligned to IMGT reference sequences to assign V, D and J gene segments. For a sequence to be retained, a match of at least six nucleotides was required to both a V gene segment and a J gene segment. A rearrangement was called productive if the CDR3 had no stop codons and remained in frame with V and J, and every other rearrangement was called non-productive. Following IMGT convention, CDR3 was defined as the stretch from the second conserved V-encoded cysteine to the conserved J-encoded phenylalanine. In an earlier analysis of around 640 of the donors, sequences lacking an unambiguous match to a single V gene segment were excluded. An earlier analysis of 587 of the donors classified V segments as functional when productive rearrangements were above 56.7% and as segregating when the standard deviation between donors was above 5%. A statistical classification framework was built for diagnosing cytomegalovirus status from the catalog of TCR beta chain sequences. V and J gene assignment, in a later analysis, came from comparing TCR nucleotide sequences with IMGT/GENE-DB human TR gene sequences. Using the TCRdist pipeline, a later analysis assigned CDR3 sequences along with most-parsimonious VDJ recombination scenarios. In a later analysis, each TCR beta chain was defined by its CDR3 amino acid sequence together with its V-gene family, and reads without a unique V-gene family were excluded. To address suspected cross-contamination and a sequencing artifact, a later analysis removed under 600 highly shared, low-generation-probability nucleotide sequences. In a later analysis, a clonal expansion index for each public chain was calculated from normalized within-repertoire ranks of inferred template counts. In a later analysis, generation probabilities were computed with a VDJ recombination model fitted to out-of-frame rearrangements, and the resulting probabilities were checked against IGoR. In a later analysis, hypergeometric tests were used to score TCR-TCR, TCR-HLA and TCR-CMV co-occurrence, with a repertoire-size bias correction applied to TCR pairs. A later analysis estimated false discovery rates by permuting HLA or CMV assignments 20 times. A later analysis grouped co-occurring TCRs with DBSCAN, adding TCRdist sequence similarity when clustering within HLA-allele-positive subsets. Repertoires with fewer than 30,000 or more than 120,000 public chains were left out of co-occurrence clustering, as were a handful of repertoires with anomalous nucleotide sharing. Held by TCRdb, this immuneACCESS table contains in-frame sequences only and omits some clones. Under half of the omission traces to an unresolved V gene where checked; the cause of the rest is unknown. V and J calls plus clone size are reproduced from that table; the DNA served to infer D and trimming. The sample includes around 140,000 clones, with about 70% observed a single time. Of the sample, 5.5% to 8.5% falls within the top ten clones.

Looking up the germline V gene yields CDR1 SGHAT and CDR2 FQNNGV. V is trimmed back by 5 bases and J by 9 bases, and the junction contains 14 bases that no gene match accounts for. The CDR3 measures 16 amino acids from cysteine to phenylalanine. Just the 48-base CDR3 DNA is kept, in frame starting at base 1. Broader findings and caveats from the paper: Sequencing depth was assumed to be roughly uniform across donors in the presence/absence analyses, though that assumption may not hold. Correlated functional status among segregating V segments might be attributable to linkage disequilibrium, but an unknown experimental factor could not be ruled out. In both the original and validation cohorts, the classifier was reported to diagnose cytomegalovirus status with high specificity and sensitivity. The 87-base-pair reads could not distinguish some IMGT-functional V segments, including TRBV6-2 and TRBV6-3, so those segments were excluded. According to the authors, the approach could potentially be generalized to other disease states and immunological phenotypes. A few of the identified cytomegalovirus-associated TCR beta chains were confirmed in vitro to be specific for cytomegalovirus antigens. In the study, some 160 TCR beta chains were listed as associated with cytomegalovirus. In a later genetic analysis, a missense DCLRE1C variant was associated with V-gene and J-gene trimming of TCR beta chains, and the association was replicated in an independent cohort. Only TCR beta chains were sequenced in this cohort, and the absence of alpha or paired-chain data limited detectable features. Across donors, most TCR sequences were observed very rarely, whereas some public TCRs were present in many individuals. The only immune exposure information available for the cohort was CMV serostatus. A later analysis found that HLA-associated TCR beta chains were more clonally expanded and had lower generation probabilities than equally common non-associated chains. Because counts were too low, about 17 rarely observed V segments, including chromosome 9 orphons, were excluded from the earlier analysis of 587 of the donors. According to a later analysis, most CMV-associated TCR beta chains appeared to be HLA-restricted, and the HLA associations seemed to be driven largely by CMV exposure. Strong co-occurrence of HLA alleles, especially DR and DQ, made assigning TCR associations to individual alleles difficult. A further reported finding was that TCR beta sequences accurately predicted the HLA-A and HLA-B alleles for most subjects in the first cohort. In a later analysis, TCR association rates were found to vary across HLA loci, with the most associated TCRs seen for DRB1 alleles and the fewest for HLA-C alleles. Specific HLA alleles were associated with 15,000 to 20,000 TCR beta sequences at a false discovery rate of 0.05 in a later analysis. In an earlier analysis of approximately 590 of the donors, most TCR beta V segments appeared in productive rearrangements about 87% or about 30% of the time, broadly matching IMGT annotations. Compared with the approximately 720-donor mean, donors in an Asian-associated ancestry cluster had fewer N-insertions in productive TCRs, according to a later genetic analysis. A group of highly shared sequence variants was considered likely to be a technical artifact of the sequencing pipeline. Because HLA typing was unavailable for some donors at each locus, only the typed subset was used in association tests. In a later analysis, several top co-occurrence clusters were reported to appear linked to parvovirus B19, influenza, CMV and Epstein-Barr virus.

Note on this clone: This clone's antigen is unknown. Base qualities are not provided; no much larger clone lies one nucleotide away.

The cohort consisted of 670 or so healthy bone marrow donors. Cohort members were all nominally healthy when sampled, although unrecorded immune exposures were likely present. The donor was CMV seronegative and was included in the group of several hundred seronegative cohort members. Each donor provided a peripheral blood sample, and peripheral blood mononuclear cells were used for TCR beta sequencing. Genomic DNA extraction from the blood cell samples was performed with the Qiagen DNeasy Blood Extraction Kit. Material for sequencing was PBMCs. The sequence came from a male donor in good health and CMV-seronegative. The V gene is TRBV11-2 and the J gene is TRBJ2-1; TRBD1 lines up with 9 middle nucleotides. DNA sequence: TGTGCCAGCAGCCCGCACCCGGGACAGGGAGGGGGTGAGCAGTTCTTC. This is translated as CASSPHPGQGGGEQFF.